The clone carrying this T cell receptor (beta chain) was picked up a small number of times. Method: immunoSEQ multiplex PCR; TCRdb's copy keeps in-frame clones and lacks some. Counted here are around 400,000 clones, roughly four fifths occurring once; the ten biggest clones make up approximately 5.4%. This entry comes from a study of blood T cell repertoires in COVID-19. Looking at the study overall: Acute and convalescent COVID-19 specimens originated in the United States, Italy and Spain.

Individuals drawn from around 24 US areas were about 18 to 89 years old. This sequence originates from a woman in her fifties or sixties who had recovered from COVID-19. Sequencing input: PBMCs or T cells enriched from blood (not recorded which).

Here the CDR3 DNA reads TGTGCCAGCAGCCTCGGACAGGGCATCGGACGTACTGAAGCTTTCTTT. Translation: CASSLGQGIGRTEAFF. This chain links TRBV5-6 with TRBJ1-1; 8 positions match TRBD1. The CDR3 totals 16 residues. After removal of 4 bases from V and 5 bases from J, the junction contained 13 bases not matched to a gene. Germline V gene sequence: CDR1 SGHDT, CDR2 YYEEEE.